The sequence of this TCR beta chain was determined in a study of shared clonotypes between healthy human individuals. TCRdb's table, derived via immunoSEQ multiplex PCR, lists solely in-frame clones and lacks some. The table includes about 560,000 clones, 70% to 80% detected once. The CDR3 loop spans 16 amino acids. The germline V gene has CDR1 LNHNV and CDR2 YYDKDF (reference sequence). Trimming removed 0 bases from V and 4 bases from J; junction bases left unmatched: 7. Sequencing was carried out using PBMCs. This chain joins TRBV15 and TRBJ2-7; TRBD2 matches 9 bases. The clonotype was recovered from a woman in her thirties or forties in good health. Some clones in this sample may be carry-over from other donors' samples. The CDR3 protein is CATSRDIGTSSYEQYF. CDR3 DNA sequence: TGTGCCACCAGCAGAGATATCGGGACTAGCAGTTACGAGCAGTACTTC.